A single sample gave rise to the 21 T cell receptor beta chains below, sequenced in a study of spatial heterogeneity in lung cancer. Time point described: sample taken at primary tumor resection. TCRdb called the 5' RACE reads again in MiXCR, with one record for every CDR3 protein. This table has tens of thousands of distinct CDR3 sequences, approximately 5.8% appearing once. The sample here was PBMCs, taken at surgery. The receptor source for this set is a male donor with early-stage non-small cell lung cancer.

This clonotype was counted a few times. The chain employs TRBV18 and TRBJ2-7; 7 nucleotides agree with TRBD1. This CDR3 has 15 amino acids. V dropped 1 base and J dropped 5; count of bases not matched to a gene: 8. Germline assignment: CDR1 KGHSH and CDR2 LQKENI. Here the CDR3 reads CASSPRNRGEHEQYF. CDR3 bases: TGTGCCAGCTCACCACGCAACAGGGGCGAGCACGAGCAGTACTTC.

This clonotype was observed many times. A junction end diverges from the germline sequence, so it may reflect a read error. The chain recombines TRBV3-1 with TRBJ2-7, with 12 bases fitting TRBD2. The CDR3 totals 14 residues. Germline-derived CDR1 and CDR2 are LGHDT and YNNKEL (reference sequence). The CDR3 sequence: CTSSPSGGALEQYF. The CDR3 region has the DNA TGTACCAGCAGCCCTAGCGGGGGGGCCTTAGAGCAGTACTTC.

In this sample, this clonotype turned up a few times. The gene calls are TRBV5-1 and TRBJ1-6, with TRBD1 identical over 7 bases. Trimming removed 3 bases from V and 6 bases from J; junction bases left unmatched: 3. Per the germline V gene, CDR1 is SGHRS and CDR2 is YFSETQ. There are 14 residues in the CDR3. Here the CDR3 reads CASSYGTANSPLHF. The DNA of the CDR3 is TGCGCCAGCAGCTACGGGACAGCTAATTCACCCCTCCACTTT.

This clonotype was found many times. The chain couples TRBV20-1 to TRBJ2-5; 10 nucleotides match TRBD1. CDR1 is DFQATT, CDR2 SNEGSKA, per germline (reference sequence). V dropped 5 bases and J dropped 5; count of bases not matched to a gene: 8. The CDR3 length is 14 residues. Here the CDR3 reads CSASGTGEGETQYF. The DNA of the CDR3 is TGCAGTGCTTCTGGGACAGGGGAGGGGGAGACCCAGTACTTC.

This clonotype showed up many times. This chain uses TRBV7-9 with TRBJ2-5; D remains ambiguous. The CDR3 loop spans 13 amino acids. Germline V gene sequence: CDR1 SEHNR, CDR2 FQNEAQ (reference sequence). Deletions cut 3 bases from V and 2 bases from J, with 7 bases between. DNA for the CDR3: TGTGCCAGCAGCTTGCCGAAGCAAGAGACCCAGTACTTC. Residues: CASSLPKQETQYF.

This chain joins TRBV6-5 and TRBJ1-6; 9 bases line up with TRBD1. J lost 7 bases, V lost 1 base, and 8 bases had no gene match. The CDR3 runs 17 residues. The germline V gene has CDR1 MNHEY and CDR2 SVGAGI. CDR3 sequence (DNA): TGTGCCAGCAGTTACTACGACGCCGGGACAGGGAATTCACCCCTCCACTTT. Translation gives CASSYYDAGTGNSPLHF.

On this clonotype: Possible read error: a much larger clone is one base away. The V gene is TRBV14, the J gene TRBJ1-5; D not resolved. The CDR3 contains 12 residues. V dropped 4 bases and J dropped 14 bases, with 15 bases sitting between them. Germline V lookup: CDR1 SGHDN, CDR2 FVKESK. DNA of the CDR3: TGTGCCAGCAGCCTAACTTCGGGCATGAAGCATTTT. Amino acid sequence: CASSLTSGMKHF. The whole variable domain, filled in from reference TRBV14 and TRBJ1-5, reads EAGVTQFPSHSVIEKGQTVTLRCDPISGHDNLYWYRRVMGKEIKFLLHFVKESKQDESGMPNNRFLAERTGGTYSTLKVQPAELEDSGVYFCASSLTSGMKHFGDGTRLSIL.

At least ten counts were recorded for this clonotype. The V call is TRBV7-2, the J call TRBJ1-4; possibly TRBD1 for D (5 bases). Trimming removed 2 bases from V and 3 bases from J, with 10 bases in between. Looked up from germline, CDR1 is SGHTA and CDR2 is FQGNSA. The CDR3 consists of 15 residues. The CDR3 nucleotides are TGTGCCAGCAGCTTACTAGGGGTCGCTAATGAAAAACTGTTTTTT. It specifies CASSLLGVANEKLFF.

This clonotype showed up many times. This chain connects TRBV7-2 to TRBJ1-5; D not certain. From germline, CDR1 is SGHTA and CDR2 FQGNSA. The CDR3 consists of 13 residues. V was shortened by 3 bases and J by 4 bases, with 7 bases between the two germline ends. The CDR3 loop is CASSFLGNQPQHF. The CDR3 DNA reads TGTGCCAGCAGCTTTCTAGGGAATCAGCCCCAGCATTTT.

This clonotype is deemed medium-sized. V and J are TRBV6-4 and TRBJ1-1; no reliable D call. CDR1 is MRHNA, CDR2 SNTAGT, per germline. V lost 0 bases and J 1 base, leaving 12 bases between the germline ends. The CDR3 is 16 residues long. CDR3 loop: CASSDSNGQQNTEAFF. In DNA, the CDR3 is TGTGCCAGCAGTGACTCGAATGGGCAGCAGAACACTGAAGCTTTCTTT.

This clonotype was observed at least ten times. The rearrangement uses TRBV4-2 and TRBJ2-7; 8 bases are a match to TRBD2. The germline CDR1 and CDR2 sequences are LGHNA and YNFKEQ. Trimming took 1 base from V and 0 from J; bases not matched to a gene: 2. CDR3 length equals 15 residues. DNA of the CDR3: TGTGCCAGCAGCCAAGTAGCGGGAAGCTCCTACGAGCAGTACTTC. Its translation: CASSQVAGSSYEQYF.

Ten or more counts support this clonotype. This chain joins TRBV7-2 and TRBJ1-3; the match to TRBD1 covers 8 bases. CDR1 is SGHTA, CDR2 FQGNSA, per germline. This CDR3 region has 16 residues. V lost 2 bases to trimming and J lost 2 bases; unmatched junction nucleotides: 5. CDR3: CASSLSARGPGNTIYF. CDR3 nucleotides: TGTGCCAGCAGCTTATCAGCCAGGGGGCCTGGAAACACCATATATTTT.

This clonotype has a count of ten or more. The chain is built from TRBV12-3 or TRBV12-4 and TRBJ1-5; 11 positions match TRBD1. V shed 4 bases and J 4 bases; nucleotides not matched to a gene: 12. This CDR3 spans 18 amino acids. This CDR3 reads CASSSRWVGQGANQPQHF. The DNA of the CDR3 is TGTGCCAGCAGTTCTCGATGGGTTGGACAGGGGGCGAATCAGCCCCAGCATTTT.

This clonotype showed up many times. This chain uses TRBV18 with TRBJ2-3; 7 bases match TRBD1. After removal of 1 base from V and 1 base from J, the junction contained 2 bases not matched to a gene. Germline-derived CDR1 and CDR2 are KGHSH and LQKENI. The CDR3 sequence is 15 residues long. CDR3 in DNA: TGTGCCAGCTCACCACAGGGGGCGCGCACAGATACGCAGTATTTT. As protein: CASSPQGARTDTQYF.

This clonotype was picked up many times. The chain combines TRBV25-1 with TRBJ2-7; D gene unclear. This CDR3 is built from 14 residues. CDR1 is MGHDK, CDR2 SYGVNS, per germline. V dropped 0 bases and J dropped 5 bases, with 11 bases sitting between them. The CDR3, as DNA: TGTGCCAGCAGTGAATATAAGGGTGCCCACGAGCAGTACTTC. Translated, it gives CASSEYKGAHEQYF.

This clonotype has ten or more counts. J is TRBJ2-3 and V is TRBV7-3, with D possibly being TRBD2 (6 bases). V dropped 2 bases and J dropped 0 bases, with 12 bases sitting between them. The CDR3 spans 16 residues. CDR1 is SGHTA and CDR2 is FQGTGA in the germline V gene. CDR3 region: CASSLRGGVSTDTQYF. For the CDR3, the DNA is TGTGCCAGCAGCTTACGCGGCGGGGTGAGCACAGATACGCAGTATTTT.

This clonotype has a count of ten or more. This sequence joins TRBV11-2 and TRBJ1-1; D gene unclear. CDR3 length: 16 amino acids. The V end was cut by 0 bases, the J end by 3 bases, with 14 bases between. Germline CDR1 reads SGHAT; CDR2 reads FQNNGV. CDR3 in amino acids: CASSLDLGEIDTEAFF. The DNA of the CDR3 is TGTGCCAGCAGCTTAGATCTCGGGGAAATAGACACTGAAGCTTTCTTT.

V and J are TRBV20-1 and TRBJ1-5; D is unresolved. V shed 3 bases and J shed 2 bases, with 11 bases lying between them. The V gene's germline CDR1 is DFQATT and CDR2 SNEGSKA (reference sequence). This CDR3 has 14 residues. The CDR3 loop reads CSARRGIGNQPQHF. CDR3 bases: TGCAGTGCTAGGAGAGGGATCGGCAATCAGCCCCAGCATTTT.

This clonotype was recorded many times. V and J are TRBV28 and TRBJ2-1, with 7 positions matching TRBD1. J was trimmed by 6 bases and V by 10 bases; bases with no gene match: 6. CDR3 length: 12 amino acids. CDR1 and CDR2 from the germline V gene are MDHEN and SYDVKM. For the CDR3, the DNA is TGTGCCATCCGGGACAGCGGCAATGAGCAGTTCTTC. It yields the protein CAIRDSGNEQFF.

This clonotype was counted at least ten times. The V gene is TRBV11-2, the J gene TRBJ2-1; D is possibly TRBD1 or TRBD2 (6 bases each). The CDR3 sequence is 13 residues long. Germline values: CDR1 SGHAT, CDR2 FQNNGV. Trimming took 7 bases from V and 3 from J, leaving 10 bases between them. CDR3 in amino acids: CASTEGGYNEQFF. CDR3 nucleotides: TGTGCCAGCACCGAGGGGGGCTACAATGAGCAGTTCTTC. Variable domain in full (rest from reference TRBV11-2 and TRBJ2-1): EAGVAQSPRYKIIEKRQSVAFWCNPISGHATLYWYQQILGQGPKLLIQFQNNGVVDDSQLPKDRFSAERLKGVDSTLKIQPAKLEDSAVYLCASTEGGYNEQFFGPGTRLTVL.

This clonotype was picked up many times. The junction and the germline gene differ at one end; a read error may be behind it. The chain links TRBV7-7 to TRBJ2-3, with D hard to call. This CDR3 is 13 amino acids long. CDR1 is SSHAT, CDR2 FNYEAQ, per germline (reference sequence). The CDR3 is CASSLEATDTQYF. CDR3 DNA: TGTGCTAGCAGCTTAGAGGCGACAGATACGCAGTATTTT.